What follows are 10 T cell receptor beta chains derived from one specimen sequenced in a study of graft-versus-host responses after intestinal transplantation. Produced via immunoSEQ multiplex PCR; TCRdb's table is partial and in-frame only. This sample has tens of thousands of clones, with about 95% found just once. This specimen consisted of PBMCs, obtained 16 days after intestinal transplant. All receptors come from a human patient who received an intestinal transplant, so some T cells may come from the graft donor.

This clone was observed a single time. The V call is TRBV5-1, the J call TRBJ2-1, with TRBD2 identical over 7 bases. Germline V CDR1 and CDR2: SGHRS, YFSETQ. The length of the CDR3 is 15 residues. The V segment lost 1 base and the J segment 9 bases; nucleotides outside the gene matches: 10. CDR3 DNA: TGCGCCAGCAGCTTGATTGGCGGGAGCTGGGGTGAGCAGTTCTTC. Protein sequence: CASSLIGGSWGEQFF.

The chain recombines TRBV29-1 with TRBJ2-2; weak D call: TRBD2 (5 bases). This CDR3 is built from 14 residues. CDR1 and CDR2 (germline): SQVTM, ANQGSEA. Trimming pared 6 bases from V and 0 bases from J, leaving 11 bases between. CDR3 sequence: CSVRPGTNTGELFF. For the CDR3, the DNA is TGCAGCGTACGTCCGGGGACGAACACCGGGGAGCTGTTTTTT.

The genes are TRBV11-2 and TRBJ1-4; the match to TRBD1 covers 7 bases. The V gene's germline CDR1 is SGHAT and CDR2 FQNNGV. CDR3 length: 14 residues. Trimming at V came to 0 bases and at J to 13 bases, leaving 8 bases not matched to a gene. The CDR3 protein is CASSLELDRVGLFF. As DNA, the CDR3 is TGTGCCAGCAGCTTAGAGCTTGACAGGGTGGGACTGTTTTTT.

The CDR3 sequence is CASSDDPGGGSTDTQYF. The CDR3 DNA reads TGTGCCAGCAGTGATGACCCGGGAGGCGGTAGCACAGATACGCAGTATTTT. The chain combines TRBV2 with TRBJ2-3, with 7 bases matching TRBD2. Unmatched junction bases numbered 9, after V lost 3 bases and J lost 0 bases. The CDR3 length is 17 residues. Germline V gene data show CDR1 as SNHLY and CDR2 as FYNNEI.

CDR3 coding DNA: TGTGCCTGGAGCGGGGGGCAGTCCTATAATTCACCCCTCCACTTT. This sequence encodes CAWSGGQSYNSPLHF. The chain links TRBV30 to TRBJ1-6, with D possibly being TRBD1 (6 bases). Germline V gene lookup returns CDR1 GTSNPN and CDR2 SVGIG (reference sequence). The CDR3 contains 15 residues. Trimming left V 3 bases short and J 1 base short, with 10 bases between.

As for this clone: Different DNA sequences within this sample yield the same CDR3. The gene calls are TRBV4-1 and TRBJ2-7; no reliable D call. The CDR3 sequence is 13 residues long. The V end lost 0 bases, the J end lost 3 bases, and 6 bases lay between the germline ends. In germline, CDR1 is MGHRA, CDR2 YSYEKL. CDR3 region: CASSQDRSYEQYF. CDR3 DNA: TGCGCCAGCAGCCAAGATCGCAGCTACGAGCAGTACTTC.

The CDR3 is CASSVSGRVSYNEQFF. The CDR3 DNA reads TGTGCCAGCAGCGTTAGCGGGAGGGTCTCCTACAATGAGCAGTTCTTC. V and J are TRBV28 and TRBJ2-1, with TRBD2 matching 11 bases. Germline V CDR1 and CDR2: MDHEN, SYDVKM. CDR3 length: 16 amino acids. V lost 6 bases to trimming and J lost 0 bases; unmatched junction nucleotides: 4.

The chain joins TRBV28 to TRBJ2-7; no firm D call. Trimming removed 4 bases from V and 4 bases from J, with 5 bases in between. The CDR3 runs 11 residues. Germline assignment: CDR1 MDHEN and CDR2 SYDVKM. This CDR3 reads CASSSIYEQYF. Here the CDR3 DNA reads TGTGCCAGCAGTTCAATTTACGAGCAGTACTTC.

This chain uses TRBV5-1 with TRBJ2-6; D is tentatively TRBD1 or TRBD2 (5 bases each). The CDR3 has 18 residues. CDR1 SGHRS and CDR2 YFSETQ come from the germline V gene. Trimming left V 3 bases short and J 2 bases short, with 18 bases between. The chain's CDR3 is CASSSGTGKGAGANVLTF. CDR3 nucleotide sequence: TGCGCCAGCAGCTCCGGGACGGGTAAGGGCGCTGGGGCCAACGTCCTGACTTTC. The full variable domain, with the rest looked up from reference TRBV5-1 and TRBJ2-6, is KAGVTQTPRYLIKTRGQQVTLSCSPISGHRSVSWYQQTPGQGLQFLFEYFSETQRNKGNFPGRFSGRQFSNSRSEMNVSTLELGDSALYLCASSSGTGKGAGANVLTFGAGSRLTVL.

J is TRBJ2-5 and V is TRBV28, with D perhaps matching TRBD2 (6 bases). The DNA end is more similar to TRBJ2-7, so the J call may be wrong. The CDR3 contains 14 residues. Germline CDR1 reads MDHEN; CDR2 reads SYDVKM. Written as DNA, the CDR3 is TGTGCCACTGGGGAGGCAATCGTCTCCTACGAGCAGTACTTC. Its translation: CATGEAIVSYEQYF.